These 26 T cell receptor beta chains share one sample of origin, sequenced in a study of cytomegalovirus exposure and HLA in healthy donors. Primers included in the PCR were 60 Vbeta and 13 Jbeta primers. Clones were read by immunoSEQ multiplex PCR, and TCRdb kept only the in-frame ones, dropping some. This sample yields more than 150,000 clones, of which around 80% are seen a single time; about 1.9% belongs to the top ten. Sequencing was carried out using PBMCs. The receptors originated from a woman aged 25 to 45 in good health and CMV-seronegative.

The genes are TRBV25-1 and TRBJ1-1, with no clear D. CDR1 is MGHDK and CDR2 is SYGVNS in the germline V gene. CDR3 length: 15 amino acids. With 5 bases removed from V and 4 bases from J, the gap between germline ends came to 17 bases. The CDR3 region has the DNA TGTGCCAGCAGTCTTACACGATCTTCGGGCACTGAAGCTTTCTTT. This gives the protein CASSLTRSSGTEAFF.

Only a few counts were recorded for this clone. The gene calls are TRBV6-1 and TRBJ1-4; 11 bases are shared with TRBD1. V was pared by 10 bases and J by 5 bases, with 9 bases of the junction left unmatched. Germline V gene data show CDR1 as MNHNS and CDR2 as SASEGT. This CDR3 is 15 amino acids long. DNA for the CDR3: TGTGCCACCCAATTCCGGGACAGGGGGAATGAAAAACTGTTTTTT. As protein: CATQFRDRGNEKLFF.

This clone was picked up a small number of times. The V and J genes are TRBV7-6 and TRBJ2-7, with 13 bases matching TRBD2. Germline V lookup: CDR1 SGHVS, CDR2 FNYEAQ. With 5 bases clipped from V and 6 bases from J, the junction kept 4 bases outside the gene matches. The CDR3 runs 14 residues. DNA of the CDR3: TGTGCCAGCAGCCGACGGACTAGCGGGGGCGAGCAGTACTTC. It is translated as CASSRRTSGGEQYF.

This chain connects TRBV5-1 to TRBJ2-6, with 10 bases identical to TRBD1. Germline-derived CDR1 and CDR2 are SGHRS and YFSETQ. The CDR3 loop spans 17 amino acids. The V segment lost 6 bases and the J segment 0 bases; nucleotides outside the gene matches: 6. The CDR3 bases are TGCGCCAGCAACCGGGACAGGGGTCCCTCTGGGGCCAACGTCCTGACTTTC. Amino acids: CASNRDRGPSGANVLTF.

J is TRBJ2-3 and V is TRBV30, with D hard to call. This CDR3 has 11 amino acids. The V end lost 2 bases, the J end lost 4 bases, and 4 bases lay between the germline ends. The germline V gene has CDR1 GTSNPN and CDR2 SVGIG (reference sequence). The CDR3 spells CAWSPSDTQYF. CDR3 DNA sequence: TGTGCCTGGAGTCCCTCAGATACGCAGTATTTT.

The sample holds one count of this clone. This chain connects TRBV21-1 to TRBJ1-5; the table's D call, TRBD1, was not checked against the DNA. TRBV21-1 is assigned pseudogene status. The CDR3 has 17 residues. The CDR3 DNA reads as TGTGCCAGCAGCCTTCACCGGACAGGCCGGGGCAATCAGCCCCAGCATTTT. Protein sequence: CASSLHRTGRGNQPQHF.

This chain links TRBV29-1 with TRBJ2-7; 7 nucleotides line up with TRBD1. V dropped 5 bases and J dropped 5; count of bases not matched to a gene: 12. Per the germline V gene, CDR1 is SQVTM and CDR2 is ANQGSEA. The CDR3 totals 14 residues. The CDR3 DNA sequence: TGCAGCGTTTACCAGACGACAGGGCTCAACGAGCAGTACTTC. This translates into CSVYQTTGLNEQYF.

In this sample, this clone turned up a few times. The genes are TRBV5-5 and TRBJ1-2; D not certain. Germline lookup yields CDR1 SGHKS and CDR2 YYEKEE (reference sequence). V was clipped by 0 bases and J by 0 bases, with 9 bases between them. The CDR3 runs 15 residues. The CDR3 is CASSLDPGTNYGYTF. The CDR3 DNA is TGTGCCAGCAGCTTGGATCCCGGGACTAACTATGGCTACACCTTC. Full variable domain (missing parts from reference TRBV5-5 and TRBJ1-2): DAGVTQSPTHLIKTRGQQVTLRCSPISGHKSVSWYQQVLGQGPQFIFQYYEKEERGRGNFPDRFSARQFPNYSSELNVNALLLGDSALYLCASSLDPGTNYGYTFGSGTRLTVV.

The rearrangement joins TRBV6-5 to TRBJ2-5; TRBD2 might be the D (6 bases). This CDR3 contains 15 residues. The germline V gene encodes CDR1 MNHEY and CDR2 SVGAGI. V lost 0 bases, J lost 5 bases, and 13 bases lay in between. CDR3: CASSYSGGAGETQYF. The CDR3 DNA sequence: TGTGCCAGCAGTTACTCTGGCGGGGCGGGGGAGACCCAGTACTTC.

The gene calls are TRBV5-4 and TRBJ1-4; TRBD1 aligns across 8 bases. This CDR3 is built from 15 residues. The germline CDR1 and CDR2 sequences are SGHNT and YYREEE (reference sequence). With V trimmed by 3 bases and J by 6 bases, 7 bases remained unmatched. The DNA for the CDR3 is TGTGCCAGCAGCTCCGGACAGGGTCTGGATGAAAAACTGTTTTTT. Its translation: CASSSGQGLDEKLFF.

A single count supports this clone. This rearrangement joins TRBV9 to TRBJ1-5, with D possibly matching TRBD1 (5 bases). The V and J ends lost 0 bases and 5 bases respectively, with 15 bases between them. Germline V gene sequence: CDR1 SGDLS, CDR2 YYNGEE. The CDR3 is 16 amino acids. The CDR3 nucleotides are TGTGCCAGCAGCGTAGATGGAGGGGAATTGGATCAGCCCCAGCATTTT. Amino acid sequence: CASSVDGGELDQPQHF.

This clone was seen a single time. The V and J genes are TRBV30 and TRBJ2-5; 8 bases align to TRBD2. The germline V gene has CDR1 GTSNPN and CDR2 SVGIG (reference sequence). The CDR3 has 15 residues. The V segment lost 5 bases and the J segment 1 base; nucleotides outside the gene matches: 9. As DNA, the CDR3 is TGTGCCTGGGGAGTCTCGGGGGGGCCCCAAGAGACCCAGTACTTC. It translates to CAWGVSGGPQETQYF.

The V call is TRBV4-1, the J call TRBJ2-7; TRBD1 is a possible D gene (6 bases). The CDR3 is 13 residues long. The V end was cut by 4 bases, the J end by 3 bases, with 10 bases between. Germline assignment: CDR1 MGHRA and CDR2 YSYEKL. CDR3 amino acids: CASSRETGYEQYF. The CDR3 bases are TGCGCCAGCAGCCGAGAGACAGGCTACGAGCAGTACTTC.

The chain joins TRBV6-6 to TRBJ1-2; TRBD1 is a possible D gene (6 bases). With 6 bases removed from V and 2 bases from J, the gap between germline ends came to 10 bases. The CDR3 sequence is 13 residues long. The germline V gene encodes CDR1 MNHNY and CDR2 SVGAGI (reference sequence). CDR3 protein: CASRHRENYGYTF. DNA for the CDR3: TGTGCCAGCAGGCACAGGGAGAACTATGGCTACACCTTC.

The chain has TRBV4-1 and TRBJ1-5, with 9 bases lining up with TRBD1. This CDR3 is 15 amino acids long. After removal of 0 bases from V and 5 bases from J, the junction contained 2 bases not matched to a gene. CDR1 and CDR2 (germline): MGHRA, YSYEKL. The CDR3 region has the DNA TGCGCCAGCAGCCAAGAGGGACAGGGCGATCAGCCCCAGCATTTT. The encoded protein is CASSQEGQGDQPQHF.

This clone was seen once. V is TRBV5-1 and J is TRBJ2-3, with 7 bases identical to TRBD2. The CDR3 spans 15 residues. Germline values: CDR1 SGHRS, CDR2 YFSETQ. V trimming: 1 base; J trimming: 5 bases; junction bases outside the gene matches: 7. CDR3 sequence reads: CASSLMGGNLDTQYF. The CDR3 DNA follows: TGCGCCAGCAGCTTGATGGGGGGGAACCTAGATACGCAGTATTTT.

DNA for the CDR3: TGTGCCAGCAGCGAGAATAGCAATCAGCCCCAGCATTTT. It encodes CASSENSNQPQHF. The chain has TRBV25-1 and TRBJ1-5; no definite D call. The CDR3 is 13 amino acids. V dropped 6 bases and J dropped 0 bases, with 6 bases sitting between them. CDR1 and CDR2 from the germline V gene are MGHDK and SYGVNS.

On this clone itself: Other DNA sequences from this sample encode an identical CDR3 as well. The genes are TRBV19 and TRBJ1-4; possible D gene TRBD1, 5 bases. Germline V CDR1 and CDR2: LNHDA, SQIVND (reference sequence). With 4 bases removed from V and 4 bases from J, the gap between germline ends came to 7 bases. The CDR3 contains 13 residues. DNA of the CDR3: TGTGCCAGTAGTAGACAGCTTAATGAAAAACTGTTTTTT. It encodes CASSRQLNEKLFF. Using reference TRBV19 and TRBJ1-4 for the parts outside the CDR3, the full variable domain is DGGITQSPKYLFRKEGQNVTLSCEQNLNHDAMYWYRQDPGQGLRLIYYSQIVNDFQKGDIAEGYSVSREKKESFPLTVTSAQKNPTAFYLCASSRQLNEKLFFGSGTQLSVL.

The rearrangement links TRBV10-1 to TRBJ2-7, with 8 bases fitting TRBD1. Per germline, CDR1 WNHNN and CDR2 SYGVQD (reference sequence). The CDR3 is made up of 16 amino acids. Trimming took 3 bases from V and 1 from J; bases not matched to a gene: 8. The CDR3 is CASSDGTGTGSYEQYF. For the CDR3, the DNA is TGCGCCAGCAGTGACGGGACCGGGACAGGATCCTACGAGCAGTACTTC.

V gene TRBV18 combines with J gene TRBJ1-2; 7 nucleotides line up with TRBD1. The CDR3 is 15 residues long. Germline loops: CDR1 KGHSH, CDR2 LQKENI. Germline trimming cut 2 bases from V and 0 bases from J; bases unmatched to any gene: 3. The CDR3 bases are TGTGCCAGCTCACCAAACACAGGGGCTAACTATGGCTACACCTTC. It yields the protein CASSPNTGANYGYTF. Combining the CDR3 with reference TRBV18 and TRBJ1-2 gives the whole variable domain NAGVMQNPRHLVRRRGQEARLRCSPMKGHSHVYWYRQLPEEGLKFMVYLQKENIIDESGMPKERFSAEFPKEGPSILRIQQVVRGDSAAYFCASSPNTGANYGYTFGSGTRLTVV.

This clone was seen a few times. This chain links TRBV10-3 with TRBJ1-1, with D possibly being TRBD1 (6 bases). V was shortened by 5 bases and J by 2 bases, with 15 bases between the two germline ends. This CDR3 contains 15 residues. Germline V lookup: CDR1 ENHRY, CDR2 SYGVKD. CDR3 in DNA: TGTGCCATCAGTTTCCCGGACAGTCTCAACACTGAAGCTTTCTTT. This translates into CAISFPDSLNTEAFF.

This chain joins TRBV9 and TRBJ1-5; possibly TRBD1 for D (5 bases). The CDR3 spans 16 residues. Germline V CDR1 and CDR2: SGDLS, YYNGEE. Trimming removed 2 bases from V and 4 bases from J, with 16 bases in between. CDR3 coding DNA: TGTGCCAGCAGCGTTCTTCCAGGGAAGAAGAATCAGCCCCAGCATTTT. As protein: CASSVLPGKKNQPQHF.

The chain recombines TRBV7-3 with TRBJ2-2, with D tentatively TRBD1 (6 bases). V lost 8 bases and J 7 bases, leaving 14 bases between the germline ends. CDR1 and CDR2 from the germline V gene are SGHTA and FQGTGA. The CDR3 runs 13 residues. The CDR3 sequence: CASHSGRGGELFF. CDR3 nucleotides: TGTGCCAGCCACAGTGGCAGGGGCGGGGAGCTGTTTTTT. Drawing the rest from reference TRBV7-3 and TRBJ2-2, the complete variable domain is GAGVSQTPSNKVTEKGKYVELRCDPISGHTALYWYRQSLGQGPEFLIYFQGTGAADDSGLPNDRFFAVRPEGSVSTLKIQRTERGDSAVYLCASHSGRGGELFFGEGSRLTVL.

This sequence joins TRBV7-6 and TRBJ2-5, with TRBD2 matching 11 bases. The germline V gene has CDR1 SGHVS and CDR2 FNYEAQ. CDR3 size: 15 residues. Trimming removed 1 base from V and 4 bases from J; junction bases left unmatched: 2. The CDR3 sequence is CASSLGSGGGETQYF. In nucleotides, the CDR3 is TGTGCCAGCAGCTTAGGTAGCGGGGGGGGAGAGACCCAGTACTTC.

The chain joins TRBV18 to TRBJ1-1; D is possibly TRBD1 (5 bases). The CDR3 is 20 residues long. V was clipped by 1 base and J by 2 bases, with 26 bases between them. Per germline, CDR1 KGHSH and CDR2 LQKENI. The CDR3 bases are TGTGCCAGCTCACCACGTGCCTTACTGGTATCGACAGTCACCAACACTGAAGCTTTCTTT. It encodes CASSPRALLVSTVTNTEAFF.

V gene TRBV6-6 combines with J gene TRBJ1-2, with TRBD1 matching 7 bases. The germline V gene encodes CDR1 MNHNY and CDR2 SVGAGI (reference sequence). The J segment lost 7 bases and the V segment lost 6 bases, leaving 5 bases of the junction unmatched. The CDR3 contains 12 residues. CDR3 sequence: CASSLQGSGYTF. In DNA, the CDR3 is TGTGCCAGCAGCCTACAGGGGTCTGGCTACACCTTC.